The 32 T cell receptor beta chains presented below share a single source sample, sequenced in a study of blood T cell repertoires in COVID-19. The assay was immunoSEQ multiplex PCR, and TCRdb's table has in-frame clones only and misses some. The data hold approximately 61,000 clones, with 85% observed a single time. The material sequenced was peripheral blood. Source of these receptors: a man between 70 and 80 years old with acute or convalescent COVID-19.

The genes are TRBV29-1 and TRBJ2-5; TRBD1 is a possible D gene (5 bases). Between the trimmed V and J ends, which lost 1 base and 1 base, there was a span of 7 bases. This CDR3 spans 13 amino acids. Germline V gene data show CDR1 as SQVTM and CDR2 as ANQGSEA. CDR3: CSVEGGFQETQYF. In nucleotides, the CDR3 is TGCAGCGTTGAAGGGGGCTTCCAAGAGACCCAGTACTTC.

The CDR3 sequence: CASTPGTGLYEQYF. CDR3 bases: TGTGCCAGTACTCCCGGGACAGGGTTGTACGAGCAGTACTTC. This chain joins TRBV28 and TRBJ2-7, with 9 bases aligning to TRBD1. Per germline, CDR1 MDHEN and CDR2 SYDVKM. The V and J ends lost 9 bases and 4 bases, in that order; junction bases with no gene match: 10. CDR3 length: 14 amino acids.

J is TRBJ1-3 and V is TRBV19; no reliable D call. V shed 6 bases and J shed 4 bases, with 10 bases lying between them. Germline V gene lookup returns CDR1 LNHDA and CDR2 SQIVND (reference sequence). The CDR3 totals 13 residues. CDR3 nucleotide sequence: TGTGCCAGTAGGAGGAAATCAGGAAACACCATATATTTT. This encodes CASRRKSGNTIYF.

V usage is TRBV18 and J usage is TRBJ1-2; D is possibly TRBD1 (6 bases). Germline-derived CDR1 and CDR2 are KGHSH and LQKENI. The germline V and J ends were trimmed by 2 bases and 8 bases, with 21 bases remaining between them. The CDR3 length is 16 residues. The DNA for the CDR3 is TGTGCCAGCTCACCAGTCCCCCAGGGGTCGCGGGTCGGCTACACCTTC. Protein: CASSPVPQGSRVGYTF.

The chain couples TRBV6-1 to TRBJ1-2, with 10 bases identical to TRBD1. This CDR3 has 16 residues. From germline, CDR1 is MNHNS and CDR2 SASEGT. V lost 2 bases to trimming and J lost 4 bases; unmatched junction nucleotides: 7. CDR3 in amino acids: CASSESGQGDGYGYTF. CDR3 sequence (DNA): TGTGCCAGCAGTGAATCCGGACAGGGGGATGGCTATGGCTACACCTTC.

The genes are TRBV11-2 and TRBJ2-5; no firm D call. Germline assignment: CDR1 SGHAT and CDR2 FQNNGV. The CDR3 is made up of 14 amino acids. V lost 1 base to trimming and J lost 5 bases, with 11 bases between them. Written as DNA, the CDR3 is TGTGCCAGCAGCTTAGGCGGCTCCGGGGAGACCCAGTACTTC. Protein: CASSLGGSGETQYF.

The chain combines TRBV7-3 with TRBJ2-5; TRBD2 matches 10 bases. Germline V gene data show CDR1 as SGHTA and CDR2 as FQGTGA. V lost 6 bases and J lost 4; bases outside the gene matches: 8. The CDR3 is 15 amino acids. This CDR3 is CASSAGLAVRETQYF. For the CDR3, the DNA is TGTGCCAGCAGTGCAGGACTAGCGGTCCGAGAGACCCAGTACTTC.

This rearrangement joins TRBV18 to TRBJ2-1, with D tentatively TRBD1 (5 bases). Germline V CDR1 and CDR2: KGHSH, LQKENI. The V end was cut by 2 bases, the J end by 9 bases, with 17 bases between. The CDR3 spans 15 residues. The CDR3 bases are TGTGCCAGCTCACCAGGCCGCCCCGGAGACAGTGAGCAGTTCTTC. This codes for CASSPGRPGDSEQFF.

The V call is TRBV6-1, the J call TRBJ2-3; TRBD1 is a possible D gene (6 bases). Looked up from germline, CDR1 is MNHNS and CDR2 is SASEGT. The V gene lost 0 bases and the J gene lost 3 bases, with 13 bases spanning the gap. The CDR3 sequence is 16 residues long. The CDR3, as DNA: TGTGCCAGCAGTGAAGCGCTCCCCCAGGGGACAGATACGCAGTATTTT. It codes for CASSEALPQGTDTQYF.

CDR3 loop: CASSIRWGSTDTQYF. In DNA, the CDR3 is TGTGCCAGTAGTATTAGGTGGGGCAGCACAGATACGCAGTATTTT. This rearrangement joins TRBV19 to TRBJ2-3; TRBD1 might be the D (5 bases). There are 15 residues in the CDR3. V was clipped by 3 bases and J by 0 bases, with 10 bases between them. Germline CDR1 is LNHDA and CDR2 is SQIVND (reference sequence).

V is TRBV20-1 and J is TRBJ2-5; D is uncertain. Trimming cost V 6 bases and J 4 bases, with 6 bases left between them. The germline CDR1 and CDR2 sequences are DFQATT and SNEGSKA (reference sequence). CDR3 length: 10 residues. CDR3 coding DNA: TGCAGTGCCAGGCGAGAGACCCAGTACTTC. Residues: CSARRETQYF.

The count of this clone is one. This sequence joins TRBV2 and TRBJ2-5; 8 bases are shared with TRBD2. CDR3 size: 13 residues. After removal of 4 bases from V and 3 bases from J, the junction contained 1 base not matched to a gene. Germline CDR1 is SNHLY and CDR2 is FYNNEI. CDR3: CASSAGLEETQYF. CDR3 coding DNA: TGTGCCAGCAGTGCGGGACTAGAAGAGACCCAGTACTTC. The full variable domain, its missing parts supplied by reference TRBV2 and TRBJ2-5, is EPEVTQTPSHQVTQMGQEVILRCVPISNHLYFYWYRQILGQKVEFLVSFYNNEISEKSEIFDDQFSVERPDGSNFTLKIRSTKLEDSAMYFCASSAGLEETQYFGPGTRLLVL.

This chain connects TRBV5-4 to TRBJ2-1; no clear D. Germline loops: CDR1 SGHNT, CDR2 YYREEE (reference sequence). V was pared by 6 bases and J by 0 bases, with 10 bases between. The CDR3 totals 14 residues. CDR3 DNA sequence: TGTGCCAGCAAAGACACGAGCTCCTACAATGAGCAGTTCTTC. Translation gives CASKDTSSYNEQFF. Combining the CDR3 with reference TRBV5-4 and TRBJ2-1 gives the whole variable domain ETGVTQSPTHLIKTRGQQVTLRCSSQSGHNTVSWYQQALGQGPQFIFQYYREEENGRGNFPPRFSGLQFPNYSSELNVNALELDDSALYLCASKDTSSYNEQFFGPGTRLTVL.

The DNA of the CDR3 is TGCGCCAGCAGCTACTCACAGGGGAACTATGGCTACACCTTC. As protein: CASSYSQGNYGYTF. The chain is built from TRBV5-1 and TRBJ1-2; 7 positions agree with TRBD1. Germline loops: CDR1 SGHRS, CDR2 YFSETQ. V dropped 3 bases and J dropped 2; count of bases not matched to a gene: 4. The CDR3 loop spans 14 amino acids.

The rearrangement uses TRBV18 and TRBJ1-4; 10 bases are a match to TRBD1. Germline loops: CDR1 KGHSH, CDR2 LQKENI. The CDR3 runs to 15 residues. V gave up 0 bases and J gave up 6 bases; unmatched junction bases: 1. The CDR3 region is CASSPPGQGYEKLFF. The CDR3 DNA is TGTGCCAGCTCACCACCGGGACAGGGGTATGAAAAACTGTTTTTT.

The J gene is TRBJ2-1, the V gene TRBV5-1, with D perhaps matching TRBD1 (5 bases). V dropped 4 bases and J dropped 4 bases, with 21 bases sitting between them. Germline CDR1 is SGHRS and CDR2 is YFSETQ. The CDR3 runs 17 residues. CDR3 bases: TGCGCCAGCAGCAATTTTGCCCGGACACTTAATTACAATGAGCAGTTCTTC. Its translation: CASSNFARTLNYNEQFF.

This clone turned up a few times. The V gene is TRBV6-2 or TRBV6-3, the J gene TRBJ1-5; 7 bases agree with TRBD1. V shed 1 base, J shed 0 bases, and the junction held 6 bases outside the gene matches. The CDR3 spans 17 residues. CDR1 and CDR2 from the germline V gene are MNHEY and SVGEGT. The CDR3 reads CASSYLLGQVSNQPQHF. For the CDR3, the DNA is TGTGCCAGCAGTTACTTACTCGGACAGGTTAGCAATCAGCCCCAGCATTTT.

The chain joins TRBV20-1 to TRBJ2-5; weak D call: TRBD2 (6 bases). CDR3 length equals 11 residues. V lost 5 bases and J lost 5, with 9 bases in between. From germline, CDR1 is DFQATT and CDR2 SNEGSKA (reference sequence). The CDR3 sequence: CSAGGLETQYF. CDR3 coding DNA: TGCAGTGCTGGGGGGTTGGAGACCCAGTACTTC.

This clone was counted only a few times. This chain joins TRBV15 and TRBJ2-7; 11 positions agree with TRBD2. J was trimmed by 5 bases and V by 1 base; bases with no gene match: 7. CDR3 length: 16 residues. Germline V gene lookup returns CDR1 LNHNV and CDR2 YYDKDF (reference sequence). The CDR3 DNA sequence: TGTGCCACCAGCAGAGGGACTAGCGGGTTTAGGCACGAGCAGTACTTC. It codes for CATSRGTSGFRHEQYF.

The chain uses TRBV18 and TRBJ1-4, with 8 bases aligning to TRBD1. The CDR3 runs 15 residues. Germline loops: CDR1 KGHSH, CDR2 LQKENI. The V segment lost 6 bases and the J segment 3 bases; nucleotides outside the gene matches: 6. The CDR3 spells CASSEDREANEKLFF. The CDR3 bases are TGTGCCAGCTCGGAGGACAGGGAAGCTAATGAAAAACTGTTTTTT.

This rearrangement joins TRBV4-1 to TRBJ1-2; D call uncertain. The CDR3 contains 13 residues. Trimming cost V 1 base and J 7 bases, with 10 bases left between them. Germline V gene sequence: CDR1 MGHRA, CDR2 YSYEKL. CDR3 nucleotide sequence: TGCGCCAGCAGCCAAGGGCTTGGGCGTGGCTACACCTTC. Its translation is CASSQGLGRGYTF.

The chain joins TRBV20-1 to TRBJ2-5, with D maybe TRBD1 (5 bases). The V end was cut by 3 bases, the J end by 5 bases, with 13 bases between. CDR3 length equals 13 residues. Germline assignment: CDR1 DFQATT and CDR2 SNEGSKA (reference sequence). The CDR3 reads CSASLSGPETQYF. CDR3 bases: TGCAGTGCTAGTTTGTCAGGGCCGGAGACCCAGTACTTC.

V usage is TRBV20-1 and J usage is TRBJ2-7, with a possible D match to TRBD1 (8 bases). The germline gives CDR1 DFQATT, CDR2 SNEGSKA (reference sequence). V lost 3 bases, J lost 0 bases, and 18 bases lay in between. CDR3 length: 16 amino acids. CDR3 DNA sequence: TGCAGTGCTAGTTTTGGCGGGGGACAGGCCTCCTACGAGCAGTACTTC. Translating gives CSASFGGGQASYEQYF.

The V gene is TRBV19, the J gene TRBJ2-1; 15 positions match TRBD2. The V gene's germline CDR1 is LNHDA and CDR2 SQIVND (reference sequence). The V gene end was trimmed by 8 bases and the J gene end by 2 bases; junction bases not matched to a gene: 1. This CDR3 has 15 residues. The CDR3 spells CASGLAGGPYNEQFF. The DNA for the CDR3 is TGTGCCAGTGGACTAGCGGGGGGGCCCTACAATGAGCAGTTCTTC.

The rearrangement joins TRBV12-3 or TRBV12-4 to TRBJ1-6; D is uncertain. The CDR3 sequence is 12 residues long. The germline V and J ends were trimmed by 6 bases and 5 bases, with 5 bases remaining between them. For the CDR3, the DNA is TGTGCCAGCAGGCTACATAATTCACCCCTCCACTTT. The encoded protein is CASRLHNSPLHF.

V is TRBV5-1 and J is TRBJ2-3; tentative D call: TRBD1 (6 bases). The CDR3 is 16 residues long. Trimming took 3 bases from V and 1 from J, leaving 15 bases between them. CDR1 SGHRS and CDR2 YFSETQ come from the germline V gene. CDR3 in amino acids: CASSSTTGYGTDTQYF. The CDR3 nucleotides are TGCGCCAGCAGCTCTACGACAGGCTACGGCACAGATACGCAGTATTTT. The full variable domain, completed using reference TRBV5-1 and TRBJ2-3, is KAGVTQTPRYLIKTRGQQVTLSCSPISGHRSVSWYQQTPGQGLQFLFEYFSETQRNKGNFPGRFSGRQFSNSRSEMNVSTLELGDSALYLCASSSTTGYGTDTQYFGPGTRLTVL.

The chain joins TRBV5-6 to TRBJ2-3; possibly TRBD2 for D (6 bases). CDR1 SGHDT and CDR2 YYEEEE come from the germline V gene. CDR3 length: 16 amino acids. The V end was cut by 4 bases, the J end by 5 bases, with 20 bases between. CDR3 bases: TGTGCCAGCAGCCGGAGGGGTGGGACCATCGGAGATACGCAGTATTTT. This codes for CASSRRGGTIGDTQYF.

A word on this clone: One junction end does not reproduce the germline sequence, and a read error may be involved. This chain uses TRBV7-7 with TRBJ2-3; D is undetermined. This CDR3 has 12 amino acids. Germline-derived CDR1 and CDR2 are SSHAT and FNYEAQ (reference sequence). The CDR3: CASSRDGDTQYF. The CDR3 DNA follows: TGTGCTAGCAGCCGAGATGGAGATACGCAGTATTTT.

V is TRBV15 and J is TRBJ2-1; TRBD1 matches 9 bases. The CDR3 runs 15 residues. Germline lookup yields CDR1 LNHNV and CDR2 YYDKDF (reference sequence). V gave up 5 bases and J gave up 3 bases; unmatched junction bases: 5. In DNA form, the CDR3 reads TGTGCCACCAGCCGACAGGGGGGGCACTACAATGAGCAGTTCTTC. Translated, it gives CATSRQGGHYNEQFF.

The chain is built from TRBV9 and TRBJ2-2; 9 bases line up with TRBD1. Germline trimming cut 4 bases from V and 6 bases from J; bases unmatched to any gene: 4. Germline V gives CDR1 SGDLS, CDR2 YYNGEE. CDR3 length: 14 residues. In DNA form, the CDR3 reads TGTGCCAGCAGCTCAAGGACAGGGGCCGGGGAGCTGTTTTTT. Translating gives CASSSRTGAGELFF.

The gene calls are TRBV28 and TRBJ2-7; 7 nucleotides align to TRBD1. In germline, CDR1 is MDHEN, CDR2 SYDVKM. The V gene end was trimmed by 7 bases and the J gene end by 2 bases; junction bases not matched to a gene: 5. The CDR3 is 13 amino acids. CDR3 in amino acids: CASNPTGTYEQYF. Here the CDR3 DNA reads TGTGCCAGCAACCCGACAGGGACCTACGAGCAGTACTTC.

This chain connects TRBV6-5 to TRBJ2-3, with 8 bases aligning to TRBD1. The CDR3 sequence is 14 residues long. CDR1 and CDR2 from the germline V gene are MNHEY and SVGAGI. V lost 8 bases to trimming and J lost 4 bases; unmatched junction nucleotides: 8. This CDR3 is CASSRDRIADTQYF. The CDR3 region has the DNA TGTGCCAGCTCCCGGGACAGGATCGCAGATACGCAGTATTTT.